One sample yielded the 30 T cell receptor beta chains listed below, sequenced in a study of OX40 agonist ivuxolimab in advanced cancers. TCRdb's table, derived via immunoSEQ multiplex PCR, lists solely in-frame clones and lacks some. The sample has 31,000 or so clones; approximately 84% are singletons. The sequences come from CD4+ or CD8+ T cells sorted from blood, collected in a trial of the OX40 agonist ivuxolimab. Every receptor here comes from an adult with an advanced solid tumor such as melanoma, head and neck, liver or kidney cancer.

V usage is TRBV28 and J usage is TRBJ2-3; unclear D gene. Germline values: CDR1 MDHEN, CDR2 SYDVKM. The CDR3 consists of 15 residues. V was clipped by 6 bases and J by 2 bases, with 15 bases between them. The chain's CDR3 is CASSHQERTTDTQYF. Here the CDR3 DNA reads TGTGCCAGCAGCCACCAGGAAAGAACCACAGATACGCAGTATTTT.

V usage is TRBV4-3 and J usage is TRBJ1-2; D may be TRBD1 (5 bases). Trimming shortened V by 0 bases and J by 5 bases, and 10 bases separated the two germline ends. CDR3 length: 14 amino acids. Germline V gives CDR1 LGHNA, CDR2 YSLEER. The CDR3: CASSQDAGGYGYTF. The CDR3 DNA follows: TGCGCCAGCAGCCAAGACGCCGGGGGGTATGGCTACACCTTC.

The rearrangement joins TRBV27 to TRBJ2-7; 12 bases fit TRBD2. Germline-derived CDR1 and CDR2 are MNHEY and SMNVEV (reference sequence). CDR3 length equals 15 residues. This CDR3 is CSTSGLAGGQYEQYF. The CDR3 DNA follows: TGTTCGACCTCGGGGCTAGCGGGAGGGCAGTACGAGCAGTACTTC.

The rearrangement joins TRBV11-2 to TRBJ2-7, with TRBD2 matching over 10 bases. The CDR3 is made up of 16 amino acids. V shed 1 base, J shed 4 bases, and the junction held 7 bases outside the gene matches. Germline V gene data show CDR1 as SGHAT and CDR2 as FQNNGV. CDR3 sequence (DNA): TGTGCCAGCAGCTTAGTGCCTAGCGGGAGCGGTTACGAGCAGTACTTC. Amino acids: CASSLVPSGSGYEQYF.

The table lists this clone with a count of one. V usage is TRBV14 and J usage is TRBJ2-7; D remains ambiguous. CDR1 and CDR2 from the germline V gene are SGHDN and FVKESK. The CDR3 totals 13 residues. The germline V and J ends were trimmed by 6 bases and 4 bases, with 13 bases remaining between them. The CDR3 DNA reads as TGTGCCAGCAGTGACCTTTCGCGGTACGAGCAGTACTTC. Residues: CASSDLSRYEQYF.

This clone was counted between two and nine times. The V and J genes are TRBV27 and TRBJ2-1; tentative D call: TRBD2 (6 bases). The CDR3 spans 15 residues. Germline-derived CDR1 and CDR2 are MNHEY and SMNVEV (reference sequence). V was pared by 0 bases and J by 4 bases, with 10 bases between. The CDR3, as DNA: TGTGCCAGCAGTTTATCGGGCCGGGGGTACAATGAGCAGTTCTTC. It specifies CASSLSGRGYNEQFF.

This chain links TRBV30 with TRBJ2-1, with D uncertain. Per germline, CDR1 GTSNPN and CDR2 SVGIG (reference sequence). This CDR3 spans 13 amino acids. The V end was cut by 1 base, the J end by 4 bases, with 8 bases between. The CDR3 coding sequence is TGTGCCTGGAGTGAGGAGACTTACAATGAGCAGTTCTTC. It specifies CAWSEETYNEQFF. The full variable domain, with the rest looked up from reference TRBV30 and TRBJ2-1, is SQTIHQWPATLVQPVGSPLSLECTVEGTSNPNLYWYRQAAGRGLQLLFYSVGIGQISSEVPQNLSASRPQDRQFILSSKKLLLSDSGFYLCAWSEETYNEQFFGPGTRLTVL.

This chain connects TRBV10-3 to TRBJ2-7; a weak D match, TRBD2 (5 bases). The CDR3 covers 15 residues. The V end lost 1 base, the J end lost 1 base, and 11 bases lay between the germline ends. CDR1 ENHRY and CDR2 SYGVKD come from the germline V gene. CDR3 sequence (DNA): TGTGCCATCAGTGAGTTATGGACGGGATCCTACGAGCAGTACTTC. Its protein product is CAISELWTGSYEQYF.

The chain has TRBV29-1 and TRBJ2-1, with 9 bases that match TRBD2. Germline V gene sequence: CDR1 SQVTM, CDR2 ANQGSEA. This CDR3 is 14 amino acids long. The CDR3 nucleotides are TGCAGTGAGTTAGCGGGAGCGGGTGAGAATGAGCAGTTCTTC. It specifies CSELAGAGENEQFF.

The CDR3 protein is CASSSGGQFF. The CDR3 DNA is TGTGCCAGCAGTTCCGGAGGGCAGTTCTTC. The chain employs TRBV6-5 and TRBJ2-1; D possibly corresponds to TRBD2 (5 bases). Germline V gene lookup returns CDR1 MNHEY and CDR2 SVGAGI. V was clipped by 4 bases and J by 12 bases, with 7 bases between them. CDR3 length equals 10 residues.

The chain carries TRBV28 and TRBJ2-1; D call uncertain. In germline, CDR1 is MDHEN, CDR2 SYDVKM. The CDR3 extends over 12 amino acids. The V end lost 5 bases, the J end lost 10 bases, and 12 bases lay between the germline ends. This chain's CDR3 is CASSLPAREQFF. The CDR3, as DNA: TGTGCCAGCAGTCTCCCAGCTCGGGAGCAGTTCTTC.

The genes are TRBV5-6 and TRBJ2-7; no clear D gene. V gave up 2 bases and J gave up 0 bases, with 6 bases separating them. CDR1 is SGHDT, CDR2 YYEEEE, per germline. This CDR3 spans 13 amino acids. The CDR3 DNA reads TGTGCCAGCAGCTTCCTAAGCTCCTACGAGCAGTACTTC. Amino acid sequence: CASSFLSSYEQYF.

V usage is TRBV7-6 and J usage is TRBJ2-2; D gene unclear. The germline V gene has CDR1 SGHVS and CDR2 FNYEAQ. Trimming pared 2 bases from V and 7 bases from J, leaving 5 bases between. The CDR3 loop spans 12 amino acids. The CDR3 nucleotides are TGTGCCAGCAGCTTACCCAACGGGGAGCTGTTTTTT. It translates to CASSLPNGELFF.

This clone was counted a single time. V gene TRBV28 combines with J gene TRBJ2-7, with 8 bases identical to TRBD1. V shed 3 bases and J 3 bases; nucleotides not matched to a gene: 4. Germline values: CDR1 MDHEN, CDR2 SYDVKM. The CDR3 extends over 14 amino acids. The CDR3 sequence: CASSFLGQDYEQYF. The DNA for the CDR3 is TGTGCCAGCAGTTTTTTGGGACAGGACTACGAGCAGTACTTC. Supplemented by reference TRBV28 and TRBJ2-7, the full variable domain reads DVKVTQSSRYLVKRTGEKVFLECVQDMDHENMFWYRQDPGLGLRLIYFSYDVKMKEKGDIPEGYSVSREKKERFSLILESASTNQTSMYLCASSFLGQDYEQYFGPGTRLTVT.

This chain connects TRBV2 to TRBJ1-6, with 7 bases matching TRBD1. The CDR3 runs 16 residues. Germline V lookup: CDR1 SNHLY, CDR2 FYNNEI. V shed 6 bases, J shed 8 bases, and the junction held 13 bases outside the gene matches. The CDR3 spells CASRRGLQGMYSPLHF. The CDR3 DNA reads as TGTGCCAGCAGGAGGGGCCTACAGGGGATGTATTCACCCCTCCACTTT.

This clone was picked up a small number of times. J is TRBJ1-5 and V is TRBV27; 7 bases map to TRBD1. CDR3 length: 14 residues. Unmatched junction bases numbered 4, after V lost 5 bases and J lost 3 bases. CDR1 and CDR2 from the germline V gene are MNHEY and SMNVEV (reference sequence). CDR3 residues: CASSPQGNNQPQHF. CDR3 nucleotide sequence: TGTGCCAGCAGTCCACAGGGGAACAATCAGCCCCAGCATTTT.

This chain connects TRBV6-5 to TRBJ1-5; 9 bases match TRBD1. V shed 5 bases, J shed 7 bases, and the junction held 6 bases outside the gene matches. The CDR3 length is 14 residues. CDR1 MNHEY and CDR2 SVGAGI come from the germline V gene. The CDR3 protein is CASSPRQGEQPQHF. The CDR3 DNA is TGTGCCAGCAGTCCACGACAGGGGGAACAGCCCCAGCATTTT.

The chain joins TRBV7-9 to TRBJ2-7; TRBD2 might be the D (5 bases). V was trimmed by 3 bases and J by 2 bases, leaving 8 bases between them. Germline V lookup: CDR1 SEHNR, CDR2 FQNEAQ (reference sequence). The CDR3 is 13 residues long. The CDR3 DNA sequence: TGTGCCAGCAGCTTTACAGCGGCCTACGAGCAGTACTTC. Translation: CASSFTAAYEQYF. Together with reference TRBV7-9 and TRBJ2-7, the CDR3 gives the full variable domain: DTGVSQNPRHKITKRGQNVTFRCDPISEHNRLYWYRQTLGQGPEFLTYFQNEAQLEKSRLLSDRFSAERPKGSFSTLEIQRTEQGDSAMYLCASSFTAAYEQYFGPGTRLTVT.

Concerning this clone itself: The junction does not match germline at one end; this may be a read error. The chain uses TRBV6-1 and TRBJ2-7, with 11 positions matching TRBD1. The CDR3 is 13 amino acids. Germline loops: CDR1 MNHNS, CDR2 SASEGT. CDR3 bases: TGTGCCGGCAGCAGGACAGGGGGCGGCGAGCAGTACTTC. This codes for CAGSRTGGGEQYF.

This sequence joins TRBV28 and TRBJ2-7; TRBD2 agrees at 11 bases. This CDR3 has 15 residues. The V gene's germline CDR1 is MDHEN and CDR2 SYDVKM. Trimming took 2 bases from V and 1 from J; bases not matched to a gene: 1. CDR3 bases: TGTGCCAGCAGTTTACTAGCGGGAGGTTCCTACGAGCAGTACTTC. Encoded protein: CASSLLAGGSYEQYF.

V gene TRBV6-1 combines with J gene TRBJ1-2, with D unclear. V was cut by 2 bases and J by 2 bases, with 15 bases left in between. This CDR3 is built from 16 residues. CDR1 is MNHNS and CDR2 is SASEGT in the germline V gene. The CDR3 DNA sequence: TGTGCCAGCAGTGAATACCATTACTCAGGAAACTATGGCTACACCTTC. As protein: CASSEYHYSGNYGYTF.

V usage is TRBV6-5 and J usage is TRBJ1-5, with D possibly matching TRBD1 (5 bases). The CDR3 is made up of 14 amino acids. Trimming stripped 2 bases from V and 4 bases from J, with 9 bases between. Per the germline V gene, CDR1 is MNHEY and CDR2 is SVGAGI. DNA of the CDR3: TGTGCCAGCAGTTACGGGCAGGGAAATCAGCCCCAGCATTTT. Protein sequence: CASSYGQGNQPQHF.

The rearrangement uses TRBV29-1 and TRBJ1-1; no clear D. Germline V gene lookup returns CDR1 SQVTM and CDR2 ANQGSEA. Trimming shortened V by 7 bases and J by 1 base, and 4 bases separated the two germline ends. CDR3 length: 10 residues. DNA for the CDR3: TGCAGCGCCGAGAACACTGAAGCTTTCTTT. As protein: CSAENTEAFF.

The chain links TRBV9 to TRBJ2-1; 12 nucleotides agree with TRBD2. The CDR3 length is 16 residues. Germline V lookup: CDR1 SGDLS, CDR2 YYNGEE. The V and J ends lost 3 bases and 4 bases, in that order; junction bases with no gene match: 5. In DNA form, the CDR3 reads TGTGCCAGCAGCGGGGGAGGGACTAGCGGGTACAATGAGCAGTTCTTC. Amino acid sequence: CASSGGGTSGYNEQFF.

The V and J genes are TRBV11-2 and TRBJ2-7; TRBD2 matches at 7 bases. V lost 4 bases, J lost 7 bases, and 16 bases stayed unmatched. The CDR3 spans 16 residues. Per germline, CDR1 SGHAT and CDR2 FQNNGV. For the CDR3, the DNA is TGTGCCAGCAGCTCCCTACCGGGACGGGAGGCATGGGAGCAGTACTTC. It encodes CASSSLPGREAWEQYF. The full variable domain, completed using reference TRBV11-2 and TRBJ2-7, is EAGVAQSPRYKIIEKRQSVAFWCNPISGHATLYWYQQILGQGPKLLIQFQNNGVVDDSQLPKDRFSAERLKGVDSTLKIQPAKLEDSAVYLCASSSLPGREAWEQYFGPGTRLTVT.

The chain couples TRBV7-9 to TRBJ1-1, with D uncertain. Per the germline V gene, CDR1 is SEHNR and CDR2 is FQNEAQ (reference sequence). This CDR3 contains 13 residues. V gave up 1 base and J gave up 1 base, with 4 bases separating them. For the CDR3, the DNA is TGTGCCAGCAGCTTAGGACAGAACACTGAAGCTTTCTTT. Translating it yields CASSLGQNTEAFF.

This clone is medium-sized by share. The chain employs TRBV27 and TRBJ1-2; D gene uncertain. This CDR3 is 13 amino acids long. The germline CDR1 and CDR2 sequences are MNHEY and SMNVEV (reference sequence). V lost 0 bases and J 7 bases, leaving 9 bases between the germline ends. DNA of the CDR3: TGTGCCAGCAGTTTATCGGAGGGTAGTGGCTACACCTTC. It specifies CASSLSEGSGYTF.

The chain uses TRBV5-4 and TRBJ1-2; D gene uncertain. V was pared by 4 bases and J by 8 bases, with 15 bases between. Germline V lookup: CDR1 SGHNT, CDR2 YYREEE (reference sequence). The CDR3 contains 13 residues. DNA of the CDR3: TGTGCCAGCAGCCACCAGGAGGTCATCGGCTACACCTTC. Translating gives CASSHQEVIGYTF. Complete variable domain (other parts from reference TRBV5-4 and TRBJ1-2): ETGVTQSPTHLIKTRGQQVTLRCSSQSGHNTVSWYQQALGQGPQFIFQYYREEENGRGNFPPRFSGLQFPNYSSELNVNALELDDSALYLCASSHQEVIGYTFGSGTRLTVV.

The V and J genes are TRBV30 and TRBJ2-3; 7 positions agree with TRBD1. Germline lookup yields CDR1 GTSNPN and CDR2 SVGIG (reference sequence). This CDR3 spans 14 amino acids. Unmatched junction bases numbered 2, after V lost 1 base and J lost 1 base. The DNA for the CDR3 is TGTGCCTGGAGTGCGGGACAGCGCACAGATACGCAGTATTTT. Protein: CAWSAGQRTDTQYF.

Of note for this clone: The same CDR3 can be traced to other DNA sequences in this sample. The chain links TRBV7-3 to TRBJ2-3; D could derive from TRBD1 or TRBD2 (7 bases each). The V end lost 5 bases, the J end lost 2 bases, and 14 bases lay between the germline ends. The CDR3 has 15 amino acids. Germline loops: CDR1 SGHTA, CDR2 FQGTGA. DNA for the CDR3: TGTGCCAGCAGCCCAGGGGGGGGGCCCACAGATACGCAGTATTTT. Its protein product is CASSPGGGPTDTQYF.